The clone carrying this TCR beta chain was seen more than once but under ten times. This entry belongs to a study of neoadjuvant nivolumab and ipilimumab in lung cancer. After removal of 5 bases from V and 4 bases from J, the junction contained 7 bases not matched to a gene. Germline CDR1 reads LNHDA; CDR2 reads SQIVND (reference sequence). The CDR3 covers 14 residues. The data were produced by immunoSEQ multiplex PCR, yet TCRdb's version contains in-frame clones alone and is incomplete. Of 25,000 or so clones detected, nearly 85% appear once; the ten largest clones hold about 5.5%. Sequenced here: tumor tissue, sampled after neoadjuvant nivolumab, alone or with ipilimumab, at or shortly before surgery. The chain links TRBV19 to TRBJ1-2; 7 bases align to TRBD1. The clonotype comes from an adult with non-small cell lung cancer. The CDR3 sequence: CASSLTGKGYGYTF. The CDR3, as DNA: TGTGCCAGTAGTTTGACAGGGAAGGGCTATGGCTACACCTTC.